This record looks at one T cell receptor (beta chain) sequence and its context. As yet, its antigen is unknown. This record comes from a study of blood T cells in healthy people across ages. The second PCR ran roughly 7 to 12 cycles with a sample-barcoded 5' primer and J-beta primers. The template-switch adaptor, which had 12 random nucleotides, put a tag on each cDNA molecule. TCRdb reprocessed the 5' RACE reads via MiXCR and lists one record per CDR3 protein. Here the sample spans roughly 700,000 distinct CDR3 sequences, 20% to 25% being singletons. The junction had 14 bases not matched to a gene; V was cut back by 4 bases and J by 4 bases. Germline CDR1 reads MGHDK; CDR2 reads SYGVNS. The length of the CDR3 is 18 residues. Study-level points and caveats: Diversity estimated from one million T cells was considered an underestimate. With naive T cell percentage, TCR beta diversity showed a strong correlation.

The sample was also linked to a second study, of T cells of mothers and their children.

The gene calls are TRBV25-1 and TRBJ2-1; 9 bases agree with TRBD1. The sample taken for sequencing was blood. The TCR sequence derives from a boy between 10 and 17 years old in good health. The CDR3 coding sequence is TGTGCCAGCAGTGTCCTCCTGCCGGGACAGGGAGTTTACAATGAGCAGTTCTTC. The encoded protein is CASSVLLPGQGVYNEQFF.